This TCR beta chain was captured in a study of CD8+CD57+ T cells in acquired aplastic anemia. The CDR3 runs 15 residues. V was trimmed by 3 bases and J by 4 bases, leaving 15 bases between them. In germline, CDR1 is DFQATT, CDR2 SNEGSKA (reference sequence). Of note for this clonotype: Its antigen remains unknown.

Findings and caveats of the study: There were around 28 CD8+ CDR3 sequences that occurred in both patients and controls.

Sequenced patients had shown CD8+CD57+ cell expansion by flow cytometry. Patients, without exception, had severe acquired aplastic anemia. TCR beta VDJ and CDR3 profiling used genomic DNA as template. In TCRdb, the reads were re-called with MiXCR into one record per CDR3 protein. The sample includes approximately 220,000 distinct CDR3 sequences, more than 40% seen only once; the top ten take about 8.3%. Sequencing used sorted CD4+, CD8+, or CD8+CD57+ T cells (not recorded which) from PBMCs. The sequence derives from a human donor with aplastic anemia. The chain couples TRBV20-1 to TRBJ1-4; TRBD1 might be the D (5 bases). The CDR3 reads CSASAKGIGNEKLFF. Written as DNA, the CDR3 is TGCAGTGCTAGTGCTAAGGGGATCGGTAATGAAAAACTGTTTTTT.